These T cell receptor beta chains were read from a single sample in a study of T-cell reconstitution after alpha-beta-depleted transplantation in children. TCRdb reanalysed the PCR reads using MiXCR and keeps one entry per CDR3 protein. The table lists approximately 230,000 distinct CDR3 sequences, roughly a quarter of them singletons. The starting material was PBMCs, mostly from graft donor cells, obtained 360 days after TCRalphabeta/CD19-depleted stem cell transplant. These receptor sequences come from a female patient aged 2 to 10 who had a stem cell transplant for congenital amegakaryocytic thrombocytopenia, so the T cells may come from the graft donor. Each CDR3 is given with its conserved first and last residue. The order of the fields is J gene, V gene, clone size, D gene, CDR3 protein, CDR3 DNA. The D gene is left open where the match is weak. The size entry is marked missing in some rows and otherwise reads once, few, many or a size class.

>TRBJ1-5|TRBV12-3/TRBV12-4|-|-
CASSWGSGRPQHF
TGTGCCAGCAGTTGGGGGTCGGGTCGGCCCCAGCATTTT
>TRBJ1-3|TRBV24-1|-|-
CATSGGAGNTIYF
TGTGCCACCAGTGGTGGAGCTGGAAACACCATATATTTT
>TRBJ2-5|TRBV5-6|-|TRBD1
CASSPAQSGGRETQYF
TGTGCCAGCAGCCCCGCCCAGTCAGGGGGCAGGGAGACCCAGTACTTC
>TRBJ1-3|TRBV28|-|-
CATLPGNTIYF
TGTGCCACCCTGCCTGGAAACACCATATATTTT
>TRBJ2-7|TRBV7-6|-|-
CASSLASGRTYSYEQYF
TGTGCCAGCAGCTTAGCATCCGGCAGGACGTACTCCTACGAGCAGTACTTC
>TRBJ1-1|TRBV12-3/TRBV12-4|-|-
CASSAGHYTEAFF
TGTGCCAGCAGTGCGGGACATTACACTGAAGCTTTCTTT
>TRBJ1-3|TRBV18|-|-
CASSPAGPSGNTIYF
TGTGCCAGCTCACCTGCAGGACCCTCTGGAAACACCATATATTTT
>TRBJ2-2|TRBV12-3/TRBV12-4|few|-
CASSFLGGPNTGELFF
TGTGCCAGCAGTTTCCTCGGGGGACCGAACACCGGGGAGCTGTTTTTT
>TRBJ1-4|TRBV11-2|-|-
CASSPGPGTRNEKLFF
TGTGCCAGCAGCCCGGGCCCCGGGACAAGGAATGAAAAACTGTTTTTT
>TRBJ1-5|TRBV6-2/TRBV6-3|once|TRBD1
CASSYGRTGVFQPQHF
TGTGCCAGCAGTTACGGGAGGACAGGGGTGTTTCAGCCCCAGCATTTT
>TRBJ2-1|TRBV5-1|-|TRBD1
CASSWPGQGDLFVNEQFF
TGCGCCAGCAGCTGGCCGGGACAGGGGGATCTTTTTGTGAATGAGCAGTTCTTC
>TRBJ2-1|TRBV12-3/TRBV12-4|few|TRBD1
CASISTGDEQFF
TGTGCCAGCATCTCGACAGGGGATGAGCAGTTCTTC
>TRBJ2-5|TRBV12-3/TRBV12-4|few|-
CASGKLAETQYF
TGTGCCAGCGGGAAACTAGCTGAGACCCAGTACTTC
>TRBJ2-1|TRBV6-1|few|-
CASRPSARSYNEQFF
TGTGCCAGCAGGCCTAGTGCCAGATCCTACAATGAGCAGTTCTTC
>TRBJ2-7|TRBV29-1|-|TRBD1
CSVAGGATYEQYF
TGCAGCGTTGCAGGGGGCGCGACCTACGAGCAGTACTTC
>TRBJ2-1|TRBV15|once|-
CATSRDSGPNNEQFF
TGTGCCACCAGCAGAGATTCCGGACCGAACAATGAGCAGTTCTTC
>TRBJ2-1|TRBV11-1|-|-
CASTKEGEVLAFLSPNEQFF
TGTGCCAGCACTAAAGAGGGGGAGGTACTAGCCTTTTTATCCCCCAATGAGCAGTTCTTC
>TRBJ2-6|TRBV6-2/TRBV6-3|few|TRBD1
CASSYWDRAFRGEVDSGANVLTF
TGTGCCAGCAGTTACTGGGACAGGGCCTTCCGAGGCGAAGTAGACTCTGGGGCCAACGTCCTGACTTTC
>TRBJ2-1|TRBV12-3/TRBV12-4|-|-
CASSFGASFFFESSYNEQFF
TGTGCCAGCAGTTTTGGTGCTAGCTTTTTTTTTGAGAGCTCCTACAATGAGCAGTTCTTC
>TRBJ2-7|TRBV4-1|-|-
CASSQDRFGSYEQYF
TGCGCCAGCAGCCAAGACAGGTTCGGGTCCTACGAGCAGTACTTC
>TRBJ2-5|TRBV20-1|few|TRBD2
CSAPGLAGAVETQYF
TGCAGTGCTCCAGGACTAGCGGGGGCTGTAGAGACCCAGTACTTC
>TRBJ2-1|TRBV18|many|-
CASSPWDPTTNEQFF
TGTGCCAGCTCACCATGGGACCCTACGACCAATGAGCAGTTCTTC
>TRBJ1-2|TRBV20-1|-|-
CSASPRGKRGTNGYTF
TGCAGTGCTAGCCCCAGGGGTAAAAGGGGGACCAATGGCTACACCTTC
>TRBJ1-5|TRBV12-3/TRBV12-4|-|-
CASSFFLRDINQPQHF
TGTGCCAGCAGTTTCTTTCTAAGGGACATTAATCAGCCCCAGCATTTT
>TRBJ2-3|TRBV18|-|-
CASSQDTQYF
TGTGCCAGCTCACAAGATACGCAGTATTTT
>TRBJ2-7|TRBV13|-|TRBD1
CASSLGFRQGVSEQYF
TGTGCCAGCAGCTTAGGATTTCGACAGGGGGTTTCCGAGCAGTACTTC
>TRBJ2-7|TRBV11-1|-|-
CASSLAQTYEQYF
TGTGCCAGCAGCTTAGCTCAGACCTACGAGCAGTACTTC
>TRBJ2-7|TRBV4-2|few|TRBD2
CASSQDVGGTYEQYF
TGTGCCAGCAGCCAAGACGTGGGGGGGACCTACGAGCAGTACTTC
>TRBJ2-5|TRBV3-1|few|-
CASSQVRQETQYF
TGTGCCAGCAGCCAAGTAAGGCAAGAGACCCAGTACTTC
>TRBJ2-7|TRBV12-3/TRBV12-4|-|-
CASSLRGGWFAGEQYF
TGTGCCAGCAGTTTACGTGGGGGGTGGTTCGCGGGGGAGCAGTACTTC
>TRBJ1-1|TRBV12-3/TRBV12-4|-|-
CASTPWEGVTEAFF
TGTGCCAGCACCCCATGGGAGGGAGTTACTGAAGCTTTCTTT
>TRBJ2-7|TRBV27|-|TRBD2
CASSWSGGPIYEQYF
TGTGCCAGCAGTTGGTCGGGGGGTCCCATTTACGAGCAGTACTTC
>TRBJ2-7|TRBV12-3/TRBV12-4|many|-
CASSWGGWGSRSYEQYF
TGTGCCAGCAGTTGGGGCGGATGGGGGAGCAGGTCCTACGAGCAGTACTTC
>TRBJ2-4|TRBV2|-|-
CASTGDWVNIQYF
TGTGCCAGCACCGGAGACTGGGTAAACATTCAGTACTTC
>TRBJ1-5|TRBV19|few|TRBD1
CASTPEGQGGNQPQHF
TGTGCCAGTACGCCAGAGGGACAGGGAGGAAATCAGCCCCAGCATTTT
>TRBJ2-5|TRBV20-1|-|-
CSASQTQQETQYF
TGCAGTGCTAGTCAGACACAGCAAGAGACCCAGTACTTC
>TRBJ1-2|TRBV10-3|-|-
CAISASGPIQGGFSGYTF
TGTGCCATCAGTGCCTCAGGGCCGATACAGGGAGGTTTCTCTGGCTACACCTTC
>TRBJ1-2|TRBV4-1|-|-
CASSHIIGGVYGYTF
TGCGCCAGCAGCCACATCATTGGAGGGGTTTATGGCTACACCTTC
>TRBJ2-7|TRBV4-1|-|TRBD2
CASSQVGGPGGYEQYF
TGCGCCAGCAGCCAAGTTGGGGGACCGGGGGGCTACGAGCAGTACTTC
>TRBJ2-4|TRBV20-1|-|-
CSAWDLKNIQYF
TGCAGTGCCTGGGACCTCAAAAACATTCAGTACTTC
>TRBJ2-2|TRBV6-1|-|-
CASRGPQTTGELFF
TGTGCCAGCAGGGGGCCGCAGACCACCGGGGAGCTGTTTTTT
>TRBJ1-2|TRBV4-2|-|-
CASSQVFGWTRGYTF
TGTGCCAGCAGCCAAGTATTTGGCTGGACGAGGGGCTACACCTTC
>TRBJ2-1|TRBV6-1|few|TRBD2
CASYSPGLARNEQFF
TGTGCCAGCTACTCTCCGGGACTAGCACGCAATGAGCAGTTCTTC
>TRBJ2-3|TRBV20-1|-|TRBD2
CSAQRGARNTQYF
TGCAGTGCCCAGCGGGGGGCCCGAAATACGCAGTATTTT
>TRBJ2-7|TRBV4-1|many|-
CASSHPGFGYEQYF
TGCGCCAGCAGCCACCCAGGGTTTGGGTACGAGCAGTACTTC
>TRBJ2-3|TRBV7-2|few|-
CASSFSRATDTQYF
TGTGCCAGCAGCTTCAGCCGGGCCACAGATACGCAGTATTTT
>TRBJ2-4|TRBV20-1|-|-
CSAGPKNIQYF
TGCAGTGCTGGACCCAAAAACATTCAGTACTTC
>TRBJ2-2|TRBV7-2|-|-
CASSFQPTGELFF
TGTGCCAGCAGCTTCCAACCCACCGGGGAGCTGTTTTTT
>TRBJ1-2|TRBV20-1|few|-
CSASQPNYGYTF
TGCAGTGCATCACAACCAAACTATGGCTACACCTTC
>TRBJ1-5|TRBV24-1|few|-
CATSDFSNQPQHF
TGTGCCACCAGTGATTTTAGCAATCAGCCCCAGCATTTT
>TRBJ2-1|TRBV20-1|-|-
CSAPVLGDWRYNEQFF
TGCAGTGCCCCCGTGCTGGGGGACTGGAGATACAATGAGCAGTTCTTC
>TRBJ1-2|TRBV27|-|-
CASSSGWSPGNYGYTF
TGTGCCAGCAGTTCGGGGTGGAGTCCCGGAAACTATGGCTACACCTTC
>TRBJ2-7|TRBV20-1|-|TRBD2
CSAQDLGRSYEQYF
TGCAGTGCACAAGATCTCGGGAGGTCCTACGAGCAGTACTTC